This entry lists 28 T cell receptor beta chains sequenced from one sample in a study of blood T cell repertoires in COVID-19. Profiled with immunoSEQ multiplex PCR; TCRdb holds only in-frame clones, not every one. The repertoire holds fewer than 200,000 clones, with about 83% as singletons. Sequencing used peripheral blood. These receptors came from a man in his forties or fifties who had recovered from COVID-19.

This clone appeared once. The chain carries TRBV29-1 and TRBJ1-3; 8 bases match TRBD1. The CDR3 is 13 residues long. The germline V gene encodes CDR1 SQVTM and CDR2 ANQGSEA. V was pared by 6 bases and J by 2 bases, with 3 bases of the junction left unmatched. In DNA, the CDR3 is TGCAGCGTAGCACAGGGGGCTGGAAACACCATATATTTT. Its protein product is CSVAQGAGNTIYF.

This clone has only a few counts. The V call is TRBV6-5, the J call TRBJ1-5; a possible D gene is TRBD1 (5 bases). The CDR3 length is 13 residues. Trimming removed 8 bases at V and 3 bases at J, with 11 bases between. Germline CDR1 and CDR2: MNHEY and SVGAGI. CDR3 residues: CASSRQYNQPQHF. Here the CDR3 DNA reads TGTGCCAGCTCCCGACAGTACAATCAGCCCCAGCATTTT.

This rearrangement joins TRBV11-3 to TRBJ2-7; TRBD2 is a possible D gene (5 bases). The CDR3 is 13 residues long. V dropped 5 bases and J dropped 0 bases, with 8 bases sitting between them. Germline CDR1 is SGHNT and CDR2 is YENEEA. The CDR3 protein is CASSTRDSYEQYF. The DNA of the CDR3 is TGTGCCAGCAGCACCCGGGACTCCTACGAGCAGTACTTC.

The CDR3: CASSPQDRALQYF. The CDR3 nucleotides read TGTGCCAGCAGTCCCCAGGACAGGGCTCTTCAGTACTTC. The chain recombines TRBV12-3 or TRBV12-4 with TRBJ2-4; 8 bases are a match to TRBD1. The length of the CDR3 is 13 residues. V lost 5 bases to trimming and J lost 11 bases; unmatched junction nucleotides: 8.

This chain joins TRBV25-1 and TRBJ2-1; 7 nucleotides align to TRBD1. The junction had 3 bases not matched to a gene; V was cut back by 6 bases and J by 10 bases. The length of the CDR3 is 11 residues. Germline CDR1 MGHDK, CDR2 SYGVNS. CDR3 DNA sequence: TGTGCCAGCAGGAGGACAGGCGAGCAGTTCTTC. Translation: CASRRTGEQFF.

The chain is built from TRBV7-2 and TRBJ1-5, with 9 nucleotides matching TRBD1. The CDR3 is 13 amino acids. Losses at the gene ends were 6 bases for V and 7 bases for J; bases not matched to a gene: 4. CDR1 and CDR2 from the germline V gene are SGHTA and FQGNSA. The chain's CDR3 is CASSSDRGQPQHF. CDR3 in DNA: TGTGCCAGCAGTTCAGACAGGGGGCAGCCCCAGCATTTT. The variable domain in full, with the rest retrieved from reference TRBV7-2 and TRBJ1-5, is GAGVSQSPSNKVTEKGKDVELRCDPISGHTALYWYRQSLGQGLEFLIYFQGNSAPDKSGLPSDRFSAERTGGSVSTLTIQRTQQEDSAVYLCASSSDRGQPQHFGDGTRLSIL.

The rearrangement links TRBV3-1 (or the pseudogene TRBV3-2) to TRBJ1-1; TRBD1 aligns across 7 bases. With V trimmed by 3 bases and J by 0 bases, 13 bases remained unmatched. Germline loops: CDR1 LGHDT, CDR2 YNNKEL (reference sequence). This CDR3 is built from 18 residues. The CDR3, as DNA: TGTGCCAGCAGCCACGGCCCACAGCAAACAGGGGTGAACACTGAAGCTTTCTTT. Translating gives CASSHGPQQTGVNTEAFF.

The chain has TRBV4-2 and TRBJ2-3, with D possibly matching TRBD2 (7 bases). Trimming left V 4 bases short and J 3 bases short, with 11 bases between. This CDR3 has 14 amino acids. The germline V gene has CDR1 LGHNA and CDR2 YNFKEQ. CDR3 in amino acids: CASSRGGGTDTQYF. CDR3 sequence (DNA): TGTGCCAGCAGCCGGGGGGGCGGAACAGATACGCAGTATTTT.

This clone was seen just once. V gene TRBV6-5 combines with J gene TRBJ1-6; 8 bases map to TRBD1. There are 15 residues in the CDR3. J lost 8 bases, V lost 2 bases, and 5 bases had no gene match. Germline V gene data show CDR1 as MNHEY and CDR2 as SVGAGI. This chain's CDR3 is CASSYQTGVYSPLHF. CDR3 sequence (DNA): TGTGCCAGCAGTTACCAGACAGGGGTGTATTCACCCCTCCACTTT.

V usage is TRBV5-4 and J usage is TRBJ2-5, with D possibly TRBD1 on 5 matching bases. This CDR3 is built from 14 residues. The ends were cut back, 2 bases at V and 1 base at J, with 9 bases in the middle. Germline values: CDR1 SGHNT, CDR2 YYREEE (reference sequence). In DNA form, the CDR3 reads TGTGCCAGCAGCTTAATGGGGCCCCAAGAGACCCAGTACTTC. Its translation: CASSLMGPQETQYF.

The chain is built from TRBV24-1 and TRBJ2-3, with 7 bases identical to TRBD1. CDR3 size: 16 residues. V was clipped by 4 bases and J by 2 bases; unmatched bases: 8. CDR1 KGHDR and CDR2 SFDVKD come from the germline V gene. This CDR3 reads CATSDPGQPFTDTQYF. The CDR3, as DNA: TGTGCCACCAGTGACCCGGGACAGCCATTCACAGATACGCAGTATTTT.

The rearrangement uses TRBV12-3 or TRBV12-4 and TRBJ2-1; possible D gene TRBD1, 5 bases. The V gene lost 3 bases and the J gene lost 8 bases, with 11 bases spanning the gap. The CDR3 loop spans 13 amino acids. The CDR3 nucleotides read TGTGCCAGCAGTTTCCAGGGATGGGATGAGCAGTTCTTC. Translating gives CASSFQGWDEQFF.

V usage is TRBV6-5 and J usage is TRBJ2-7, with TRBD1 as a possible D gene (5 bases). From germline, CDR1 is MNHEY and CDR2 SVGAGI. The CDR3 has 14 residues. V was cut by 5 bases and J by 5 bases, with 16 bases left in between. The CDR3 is CASSPKTVQDEQYF. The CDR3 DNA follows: TGTGCCAGCAGTCCCAAGACAGTCCAAGACGAGCAGTACTTC.

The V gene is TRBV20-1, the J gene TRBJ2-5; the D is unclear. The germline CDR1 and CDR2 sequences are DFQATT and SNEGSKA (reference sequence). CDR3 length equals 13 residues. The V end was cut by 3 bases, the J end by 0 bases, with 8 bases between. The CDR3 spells CSASNSNQETQYF. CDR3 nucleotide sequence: TGCAGTGCTAGTAACAGTAACCAAGAGACCCAGTACTTC.

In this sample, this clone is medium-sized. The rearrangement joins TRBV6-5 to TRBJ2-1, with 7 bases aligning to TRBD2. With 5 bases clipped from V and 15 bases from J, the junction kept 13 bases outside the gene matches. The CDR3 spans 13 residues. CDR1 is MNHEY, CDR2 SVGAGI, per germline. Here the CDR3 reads CASSTVFGTILFF. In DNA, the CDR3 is TGTGCCAGCAGTACGGTATTCGGGACTATCCTGTTCTTC.

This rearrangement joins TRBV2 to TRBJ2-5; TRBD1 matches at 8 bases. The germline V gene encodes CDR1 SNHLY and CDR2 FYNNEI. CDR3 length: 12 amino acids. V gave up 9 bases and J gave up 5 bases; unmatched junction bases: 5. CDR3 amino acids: CARGTGRETQYF. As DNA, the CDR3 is TGTGCCAGAGGGACAGGCCGGGAGACCCAGTACTTC.

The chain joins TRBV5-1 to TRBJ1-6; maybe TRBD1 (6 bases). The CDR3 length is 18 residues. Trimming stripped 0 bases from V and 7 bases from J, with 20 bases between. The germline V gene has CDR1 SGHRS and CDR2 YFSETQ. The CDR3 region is CASSLGIQTGYGNSPLHF. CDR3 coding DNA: TGCGCCAGCAGCTTGGGGATACAAACAGGGTACGGAAATTCACCCCTCCACTTT.

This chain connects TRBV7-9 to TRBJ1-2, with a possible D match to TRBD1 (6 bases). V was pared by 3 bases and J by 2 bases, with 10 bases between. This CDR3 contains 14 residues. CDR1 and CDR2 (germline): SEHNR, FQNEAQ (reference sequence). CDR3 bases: TGTGCCAGCAGCTTCTACCAGGGGAACTATGGCTACACCTTC. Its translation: CASSFYQGNYGYTF.

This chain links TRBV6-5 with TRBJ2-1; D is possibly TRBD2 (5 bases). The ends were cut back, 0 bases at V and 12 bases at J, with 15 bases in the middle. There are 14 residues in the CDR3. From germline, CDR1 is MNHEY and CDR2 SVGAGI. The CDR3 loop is CASSYSTVGRGQFF. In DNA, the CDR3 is TGTGCCAGCAGTTACTCGACGGTAGGACGGGGGCAGTTCTTC.

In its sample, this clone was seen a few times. The CDR3 DNA sequence: TGTGCCAGCAGCTCCGCGACAGCTCTCAGCGCGTTCTTC. Its translation is CASSSATALSAFF. The V and J genes are TRBV11-2 and TRBJ2-1; D perhaps matches TRBD1 (5 bases). V was trimmed by 4 bases and J by 15 bases, leaving 19 bases between them. The CDR3 has 13 residues. The germline V gene encodes CDR1 SGHAT and CDR2 FQNNGV.

The CDR3 is CASSVGQTDSPLHF. The DNA of the CDR3 is TGTGCCAGCAGCGTGGGACAGACAGATTCACCCCTCCACTTT. The rearrangement uses TRBV7-9 and TRBJ1-6; 7 bases align to TRBD1. This CDR3 has 14 amino acids. The V segment lost 5 bases and the J segment 8 bases; nucleotides outside the gene matches: 6. Germline V CDR1 and CDR2: SEHNR, FQNEAQ (reference sequence).

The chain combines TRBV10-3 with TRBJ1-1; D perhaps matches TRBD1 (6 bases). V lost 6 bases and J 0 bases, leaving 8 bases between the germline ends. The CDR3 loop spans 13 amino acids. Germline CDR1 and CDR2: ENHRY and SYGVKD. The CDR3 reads CAIRQGLNTEAFF. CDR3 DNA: TGTGCCATCAGACAGGGTCTGAACACTGAAGCTTTCTTT.

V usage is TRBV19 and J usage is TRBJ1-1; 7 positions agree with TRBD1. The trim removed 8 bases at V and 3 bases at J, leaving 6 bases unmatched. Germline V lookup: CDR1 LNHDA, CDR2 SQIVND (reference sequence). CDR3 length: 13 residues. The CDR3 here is CASHDRVHTEAFF. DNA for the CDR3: TGTGCCAGTCACGACAGGGTCCACACTGAAGCTTTCTTT.

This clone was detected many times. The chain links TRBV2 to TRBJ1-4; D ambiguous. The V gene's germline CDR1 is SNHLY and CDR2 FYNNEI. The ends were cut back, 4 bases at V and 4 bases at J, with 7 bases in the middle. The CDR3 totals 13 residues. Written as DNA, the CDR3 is TGTGCCAGCAGTGGACTAGGTAATGAAAAACTGTTTTTT. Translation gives CASSGLGNEKLFF.

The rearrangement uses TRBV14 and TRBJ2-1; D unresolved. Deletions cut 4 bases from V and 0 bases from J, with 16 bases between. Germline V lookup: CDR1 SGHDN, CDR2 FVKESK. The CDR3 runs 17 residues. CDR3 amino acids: CASSPLDHLSSYNEQFF. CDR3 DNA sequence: TGTGCCAGCAGCCCCCTAGATCACCTTAGCTCCTACAATGAGCAGTTCTTC. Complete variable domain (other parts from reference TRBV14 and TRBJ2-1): EAGVTQFPSHSVIEKGQTVTLRCDPISGHDNLYWYRRVMGKEIKFLLHFVKESKQDESGMPNNRFLAERTGGTYSTLKVQPAELEDSGVYFCASSPLDHLSSYNEQFFGPGTRLTVL.

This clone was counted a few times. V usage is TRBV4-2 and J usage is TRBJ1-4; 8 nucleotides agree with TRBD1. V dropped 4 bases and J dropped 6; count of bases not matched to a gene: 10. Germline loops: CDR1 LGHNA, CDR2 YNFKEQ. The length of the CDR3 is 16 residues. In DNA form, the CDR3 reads TGTGCCAGCAGCCCCCGTTCGGACAGGGAGGATGAAAAACTGTTTTTT. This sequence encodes CASSPRSDREDEKLFF.

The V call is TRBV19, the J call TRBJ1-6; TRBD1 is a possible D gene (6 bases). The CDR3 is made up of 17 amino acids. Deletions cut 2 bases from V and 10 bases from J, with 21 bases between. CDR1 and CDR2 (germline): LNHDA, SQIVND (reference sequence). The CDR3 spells CASSILREGVSRSPLHF. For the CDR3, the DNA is TGTGCCAGTAGTATACTAAGAGAGGGGGTAAGTAGATCACCCCTCCACTTT. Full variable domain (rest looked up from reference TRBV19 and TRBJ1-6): DGGITQSPKYLFRKEGQNVTLSCEQNLNHDAMYWYRQDPGQGLRLIYYSQIVNDFQKGDIAEGYSVSREKKESFPLTVTSAQKNPTAFYLCASSILREGVSRSPLHFGNGTRLTVT.

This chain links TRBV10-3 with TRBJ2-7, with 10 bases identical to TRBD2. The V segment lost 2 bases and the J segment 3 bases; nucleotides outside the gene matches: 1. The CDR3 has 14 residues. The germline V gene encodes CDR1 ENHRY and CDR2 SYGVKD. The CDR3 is CAISEASGSYEQYF. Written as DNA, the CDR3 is TGTGCCATCAGTGAGGCTAGCGGGAGCTACGAGCAGTACTTC.